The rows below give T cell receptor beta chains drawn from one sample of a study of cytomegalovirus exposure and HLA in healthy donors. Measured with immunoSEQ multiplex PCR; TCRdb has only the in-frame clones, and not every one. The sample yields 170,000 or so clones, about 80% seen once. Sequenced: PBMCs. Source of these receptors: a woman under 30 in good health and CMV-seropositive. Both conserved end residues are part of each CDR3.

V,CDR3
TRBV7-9,CASSREIGYGYTF
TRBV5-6,CASSMEGRGGWYNEQFF
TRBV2,CASRSGWGKNIQYF
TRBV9,CASGLAGESSYNEQFF
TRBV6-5,CASSYVWGRAETQYF
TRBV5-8,CASGRLVSPLHF
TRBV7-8,CASSQAETQYF
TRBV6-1,CASIETDGGGYTF
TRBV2,CASGFRSYEQYF
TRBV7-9,CASSPAGGALETQYF
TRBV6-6,CASRPRGNSNQPQHF
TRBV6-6,CASSYSRSVSGNTIYF
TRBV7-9,CASSVPVAGATTGELFF
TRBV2,CASSRQGTGNTIYF
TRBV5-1,CASSSRQPYEQYF
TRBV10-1,CASSFVRGRWPGGHSPLHF
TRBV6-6,CASSYPARTDTQYF
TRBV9,CASSVDGYGYTF
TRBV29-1,CSVEGQPNTEAFF
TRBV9,CASSATGGTGGYTF
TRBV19,CASSTKQGRSYNEQFF
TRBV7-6,CASSLRVLAGGQETQYF
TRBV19,CASSTGTGSHEQYF
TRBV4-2,CASSQASGGPQETQYF
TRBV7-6,CASSSNSGGGNTIYF
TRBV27,CASSPGQGSVWQPQHF
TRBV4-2,CASSHEPAGGLYNEQFF
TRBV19,CASSHGTSGATDTQYF
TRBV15,CATSRGSNTEAFF
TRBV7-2,CASSFSSGVSNEQFF
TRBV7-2,CASSFTSIYGYTF
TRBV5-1,CASSYRPPGGNSEKLFF
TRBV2,CASSGPGTGHF
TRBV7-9,CASSYQLSGVGETQYF
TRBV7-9,CASSPFGDRGEAFF
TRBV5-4,CASTPSGGENYGYTF
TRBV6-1,CASAPGTYSNQPQHF
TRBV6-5,CASSLGQGAEAFF
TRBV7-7,CASSSGTSGGAGETQYF
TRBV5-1,CASSLIGLGEAEQFF
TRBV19,CASSLGQNTDTQYF
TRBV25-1,CASHRGDTEAFF
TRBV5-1,CASSWGQAPTDTQYF
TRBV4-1,CASSQGRLATKSYEQYF
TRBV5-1,CASSLEGIYNSPLHF